The 30 T cell receptor beta chains reported below all come from one sample, sequenced in a study of T cell responses to AZD1222 COVID-19 vaccine. TCRdb's table, derived via immunoSEQ multiplex PCR, lists solely in-frame clones and lacks some. This table has about 150,000 clones, less than 90% appearing once. The sequenced sample was peripheral blood, obtained on day 0 of AZD1222 vaccination. All receptors derive from an adult in good health.

V gene TRBV13 combines with J gene TRBJ1-3, with D tentatively TRBD1 (5 bases). In germline, CDR1 is PRHDT, CDR2 FYEKMQ (reference sequence). This CDR3 has 16 residues. The V end lost 5 bases, the J end lost 0 bases, and 14 bases lay between the germline ends. The CDR3 nucleotides read TGTGCCAGCAGCAGCACGGGACTTCCCTCTGGAAACACCATATATTTT. This translates into CASSSTGLPSGNTIYF.

The chain couples TRBV4-1 to TRBJ2-5; D is unresolved. Germline V lookup: CDR1 MGHRA, CDR2 YSYEKL. The CDR3 covers 15 residues. Trimming cost V 1 base and J 0 bases, with 9 bases left between them. This CDR3 reads CASSQVSLYQETQYF. DNA for the CDR3: TGCGCCAGCAGCCAAGTGTCACTGTACCAAGAGACCCAGTACTTC.

This chain joins TRBV27 and TRBJ2-5; 7 bases map to TRBD1. Trimming took 6 bases from V and 2 from J; bases not matched to a gene: 6. CDR1 is MNHEY and CDR2 is SMNVEV in the germline V gene (reference sequence). This CDR3 is 14 amino acids long. The CDR3 spells CASSRGQPQETQYF. In DNA, the CDR3 is TGTGCCAGCAGCAGGGGACAGCCTCAAGAGACCCAGTACTTC.

This clone was detected once. The chain recombines TRBV10-3 with TRBJ1-3; D not resolved. The V gene lost 3 bases and the J gene lost 0 bases, with 3 bases spanning the gap. CDR3 length: 13 residues. Germline V gene sequence: CDR1 ENHRY, CDR2 SYGVKD. The CDR3 is CAISELSGNTIYF. The DNA of the CDR3 is TGTGCCATCAGTGAACTCTCTGGAAACACCATATATTTT.

V usage is TRBV19 and J usage is TRBJ2-7; 7 nucleotides match TRBD2. Trimming cost V 0 bases and J 7 bases; bases outside gene matches: 9. CDR3 length: 15 residues. CDR1 and CDR2 from the germline V gene are LNHDA and SQIVND (reference sequence). DNA of the CDR3: TGTGCCAGTAGTATAGATCACCCCGGGGGGAGAGAGCAGTACTTC. This translates into CASSIDHPGGREQYF.

The chain joins TRBV18 to TRBJ1-3; D possibly corresponds to TRBD1 (6 bases). The CDR3 has 16 amino acids. The V and J ends lost 1 base and 2 bases respectively, with 12 bases between them. The germline V gene has CDR1 KGHSH and CDR2 LQKENI. Here the CDR3 reads CASSPLAGTPGNTIYF. Written as DNA, the CDR3 is TGTGCCAGCTCACCACTCGCTGGGACACCTGGAAACACCATATATTTT.

The chain is built from TRBV6-5 and TRBJ1-2; D perhaps matches TRBD1 (6 bases). The CDR3 runs to 15 residues. CDR1 and CDR2 from the germline V gene are MNHEY and SVGAGI. Trimming shortened V by 4 bases and J by 4 bases, and 16 bases separated the two germline ends. The DNA for the CDR3 is TGTGCCAGCAGTTCGCCTCAGACAGGAAGCTATGGCTACACCTTC. It specifies CASSSPQTGSYGYTF.

V gene TRBV6-2 or TRBV6-3 combines with J gene TRBJ1-2, with a tentative D call TRBD1 (5 bases). Trimming pared 6 bases from V and 5 bases from J, leaving 16 bases between. CDR3 length: 14 amino acids. Germline V lookup: CDR1 MNHEY, CDR2 SVGEGT. CDR3 sequence reads: CASSLAGKQYGYTF. In DNA, the CDR3 is TGTGCCAGCAGCCTCGCAGGGAAACAGTATGGCTACACCTTC.

The gene calls are TRBV5-4 and TRBJ1-2, with TRBD1 matching 9 bases. The V segment lost 1 base and the J segment 8 bases; nucleotides outside the gene matches: 3. This CDR3 has 13 amino acids. Germline loops: CDR1 SGHNT, CDR2 YYREEE (reference sequence). The CDR3 protein is CASSLRDRVGYTF. The DNA of the CDR3 is TGTGCCAGCAGCTTGAGGGACAGGGTCGGCTACACCTTC. The full variable domain, rest sourced from reference TRBV5-4 and TRBJ1-2, is ETGVTQSPTHLIKTRGQQVTLRCSSQSGHNTVSWYQQALGQGPQFIFQYYREEENGRGNFPPRFSGLQFPNYSSELNVNALELDDSALYLCASSLRDRVGYTFGSGTRLTVV.

In this sample, this clone turned up a few times. This chain uses TRBV28 with TRBJ2-1, with 7 bases that match TRBD1. Trimming removed 7 bases from V and 5 bases from J; junction bases left unmatched: 8. The CDR3 loop spans 14 amino acids. From germline, CDR1 is MDHEN and CDR2 SYDVKM. The CDR3 DNA reads TGTGCCAGCACCCGACAGGGACAAGACAATGAGCAGTTCTTC. Protein sequence: CASTRQGQDNEQFF.

The chain employs TRBV3-1 (or the pseudogene TRBV3-2) and TRBJ1-5; possibly TRBD1 for D (5 bases). Germline V gives CDR1 LGHDT, CDR2 YNNKEL (reference sequence). V dropped 0 bases and J dropped 2 bases, with 8 bases sitting between them. There are 15 residues in the CDR3. CDR3 sequence (DNA): TGTGCCAGCAGCCAAGATTGGGGGGGCAATCAGCCCCAGCATTTT. This encodes CASSQDWGGNQPQHF.

The rearrangement uses TRBV5-1 and TRBJ2-1; 8 bases are a match to TRBD2. Per germline, CDR1 SGHRS and CDR2 YFSETQ. The CDR3 sequence is 15 residues long. After removal of 3 bases from V and 6 bases from J, the junction contained 8 bases not matched to a gene. CDR3 coding DNA: TGCGCCAGCAGCTCAATAGCGGGGAGGTCCAATGAGCAGTTCTTC. This sequence encodes CASSSIAGRSNEQFF.

The table lists this clone with a count of one. This chain links TRBV27 with TRBJ1-2, with D perhaps matching TRBD1 (5 bases). The CDR3 totals 14 residues. Trimming shortened V by 8 bases and J by 3 bases, and 16 bases separated the two germline ends. Germline V gene data show CDR1 as MNHEY and CDR2 as SMNVEV (reference sequence). The CDR3 DNA sequence: TGTGCCAGCGGAGGGGCCCTCTCCTACTATGGCTACACCTTC. Translated, it gives CASGGALSYYGYTF.

The chain uses TRBV2 and TRBJ1-5; D is perhaps TRBD1 (6 bases). CDR3 size: 16 residues. V was trimmed by 4 bases and J by 5 bases, leaving 18 bases between them. The germline V gene has CDR1 SNHLY and CDR2 FYNNEI. CDR3 in amino acids: CASSALQGRGDQPQHF. CDR3 coding DNA: TGTGCCAGCAGTGCACTCCAGGGGCGAGGGGATCAGCCCCAGCATTTT.

For this clone: Germline is not matched at one junction end, which may reflect a read error. V gene TRBV7-9 combines with J gene TRBJ2-1; D is unclear. Germline V CDR1 and CDR2: SEHNR, FQNEAQ (reference sequence). The CDR3 runs 12 residues. The CDR3 reads CASSPAHSTELF. CDR3 in DNA: TGTGCCAGCAGCCCGGCCCACTCCACCGAGCTCTTC.

V usage is TRBV11-3 and J usage is TRBJ1-3; 8 positions match TRBD1. Germline-derived CDR1 and CDR2 are SGHNT and YENEEA. J lost 4 bases, V lost 5 bases, and 4 bases had no gene match. This CDR3 has 14 amino acids. The CDR3 nucleotides are TGTGCCAGCAGCCGGACAGGGACAGGAAACACCATATATTTT. This codes for CASSRTGTGNTIYF.

The chain employs TRBV10-1 and TRBJ1-5; D not certain. The ends were cut back, 2 bases at V and 15 bases at J, with 11 bases in the middle. The length of the CDR3 is 11 residues. The germline V gene encodes CDR1 WNHNN and CDR2 SYGVQD (reference sequence). CDR3 sequence reads: CASSEGPERHF. The CDR3 DNA reads as TGCGCCAGCAGTGAGGGGCCCGAGAGGCATTTT.

The rearrangement joins TRBV27 to TRBJ2-1, with TRBD2 matching over 13 bases. Germline V gene data show CDR1 as MNHEY and CDR2 as SMNVEV (reference sequence). This CDR3 is 17 amino acids long. The ends lost 6 bases at V and 9 bases at J; junction bases unmatched: 14. The CDR3 sequence: CASSRFTGTSGVTEQFF. In DNA form, the CDR3 reads TGTGCCAGCAGCAGATTTACCGGGACTAGCGGGGTTACTGAGCAGTTCTTC.

This clone is a singleton in its sample. V is TRBV6-5 and J is TRBJ1-1; no clear D. V dropped 0 bases and J dropped 4 bases, with 12 bases sitting between them. Germline V gene sequence: CDR1 MNHEY, CDR2 SVGAGI. CDR3 length equals 15 residues. This CDR3 is CASSYSPGETTEAFF. Here the CDR3 DNA reads TGTGCCAGCAGTTACTCACCGGGAGAGACCACTGAAGCTTTCTTT.

This clone was detected a few times. This chain uses TRBV5-4 with TRBJ1-2; TRBD1 might be the D (5 bases). Between the trimmed V and J ends, which lost 4 bases and 3 bases, there was a span of 10 bases. This CDR3 has 13 residues. CDR1 and CDR2 from the germline V gene are SGHNT and YYREEE (reference sequence). CDR3 residues: CASSQRTHYGYTF. As DNA, the CDR3 is TGTGCCAGCAGCCAACGGACACACTATGGCTACACCTTC. The variable domain in full, with the rest retrieved from reference TRBV5-4 and TRBJ1-2, is ETGVTQSPTHLIKTRGQQVTLRCSSQSGHNTVSWYQQALGQGPQFIFQYYREEENGRGNFPPRFSGLQFPNYSSELNVNALELDDSALYLCASSQRTHYGYTFGSGTRLTVV.

This chain uses TRBV10-1 with TRBJ2-6; D is tentatively TRBD1 or TRBD2 (6 bases each). Germline values: CDR1 WNHNN, CDR2 SYGVQD (reference sequence). Trimming pared 4 bases from V and 0 bases from J, leaving 10 bases between. The CDR3 consists of 16 residues. CDR3 in amino acids: CASSGGGGSGANVLTF. CDR3 in DNA: TGCGCCAGCAGTGGAGGGGGAGGCTCTGGGGCCAACGTCCTGACTTTC.

The chain uses TRBV10-3 and TRBJ1-2, with a tentative D call TRBD1 (5 bases). The germline V gene has CDR1 ENHRY and CDR2 SYGVKD. The CDR3 covers 12 residues. As DNA, the CDR3 is TGTGACCCTCGTGAGGGTCGGGGCGGCTACACCTTC. Translation gives CDPREGRGGYTF.

As DNA, the CDR3 is TGTGCCAGCAGCGCTCTAGCGGGCGGTACCTACGAGCAGTACTTC. Its translation is CASSALAGGTYEQYF. The V call is TRBV7-6, the J call TRBJ2-7; 8 nucleotides agree with TRBD2. CDR1 is SGHVS, CDR2 FNYEAQ, per germline. Unmatched junction bases numbered 8, after V lost 5 bases and J lost 2 bases. The CDR3 is made up of 15 amino acids. Supplemented by reference TRBV7-6 and TRBJ2-7, the full variable domain reads GAGVSQSPRYKVTKRGQDVALRCDPISGHVSLYWYRQALGQGPEFLTYFNYEAQQDKSGLPNDRFSAERPEGSISTLTIQRTEQRDSAMYRCASSALAGGTYEQYFGPGTRLTVT.

The chain recombines TRBV19 with TRBJ1-5, with 8 bases fitting TRBD1. Germline values: CDR1 LNHDA, CDR2 SQIVND (reference sequence). The CDR3 has 13 residues. J lost 4 bases, V lost 7 bases, and 3 bases had no gene match. The CDR3 loop reads CASNRDRNQPQHF. CDR3 in DNA: TGTGCCAGTAACCGGGACAGGAATCAGCCCCAGCATTTT.

This clone was seen many times. This chain links TRBV19 with TRBJ2-6; 7 nucleotides line up with TRBD1. The J segment lost 0 bases and the V segment lost 3 bases, leaving 5 bases of the junction unmatched. The germline V gene encodes CDR1 LNHDA and CDR2 SQIVND (reference sequence). CDR3 length equals 17 residues. CDR3 bases: TGTGCCAGTAGTATCCAGGGGGTGAACTCTGGGGCCAACGTCCTGACTTTC. Residues: CASSIQGVNSGANVLTF.

The CDR3 DNA is TGTGCCAGCACCGAAAGGGGGGTCGGGACCCAGTACTTC. Its translation is CASTERGVGTQYF. V and J are TRBV6-5 and TRBJ2-5; the D call may be TRBD1 or TRBD2 (6 bases each). Per the germline V gene, CDR1 is MNHEY and CDR2 is SVGAGI. The CDR3 contains 13 residues. V was shortened by 7 bases and J by 7 bases, with 16 bases between the two germline ends.

The chain has TRBV7-2 and TRBJ1-6; possibly TRBD1 for D (6 bases). The V end lost 5 bases, the J end lost 6 bases, and 11 bases lay between the germline ends. Germline CDR1 SGHTA, CDR2 FQGNSA. The CDR3 loop spans 14 amino acids. CDR3 DNA sequence: TGTGCCAGCAGCACAACAGGGCGTAATTCACCCCTCCACTTT. This translates into CASSTTGRNSPLHF.

This sequence joins TRBV9 and TRBJ1-2, with TRBD1 matching 10 bases. Germline CDR1 SGDLS, CDR2 YYNGEE. The CDR3 runs to 14 residues. V trimming: 4 bases; J trimming: 7 bases; junction bases outside the gene matches: 7. The CDR3 bases are TGTGCCAGCAGCAAAGGGACAGGGGAGGCTGGCTACACCTTC. Its protein is CASSKGTGEAGYTF.

This sequence joins TRBV6-6 and TRBJ1-2, with 8 bases that match TRBD1. Germline assignment: CDR1 MNHNY and CDR2 SVGAGI (reference sequence). The trim removed 2 bases at V and 6 bases at J, leaving 11 bases unmatched. The CDR3 is 16 residues long. DNA of the CDR3: TGTGCCAGCAGTTACGGTTCGACAGGGGTTAGGGATGGCTACACCTTC. Translation gives CASSYGSTGVRDGYTF.

This chain uses TRBV7-9 with TRBJ1-3; D unclear. V lost 3 bases, J lost 8 bases, and 14 bases lay in between. This CDR3 is built from 14 residues. The V gene's germline CDR1 is SEHNR and CDR2 FQNEAQ (reference sequence). CDR3 coding DNA: TGTGCCAGCAGCTTCTCCGTCACCGGAGACACCATATATTTT. Its protein is CASSFSVTGDTIYF.